The rows below give T cell receptor beta chains drawn from one sample of a study of blood T cell repertoires in COVID-19. Data came from immunoSEQ multiplex PCR; TCRdb stores just in-frame clones and leaves some out. The data hold under 400,000 clones, with around 87% observed a single time. The sequenced material came from peripheral blood. The receptors derive from a man between 18 and 29 years old with active or convalescent COVID-19. The CDR3 runs from the conserved cysteine through the conserved F or W. The D gene is left open where the match is weak. Size is omitted from some rows. Given values are once, few, many or a class for expanded clones.

once,.,TRBJ1-1,TRBV30,TGTGCCTGGAGTAAAGCAGGGGACACTGAAGCTTTCTTT,CAWSKAGDTEAFF
.,.,TRBJ2-2,TRBV27,TGTGCCAGCAGCTTCGGGGTAACCGGGGAGCTGTTTTTT,CASSFGVTGELFF
.,TRBD1,TRBJ2-2,TRBV9,TGTGCCAGCAGCAAAAGTCCCGGACAGGGGTACACCGGGGAGCTGTTTTTT,CASSKSPGQGYTGELFF
.,.,TRBJ1-5,TRBV7-2,TGTGCCAGCAGCTTAAGGGGGGGAGATCAGCCCCAGCATTTT,CASSLRGGDQPQHF
.,TRBD1,TRBJ1-2,TRBV28,TGTGCCAGCAGTTTTCTGGGGACAGACCCCTATGGCTACACCTTC,CASSFLGTDPYGYTF
.,TRBD1,TRBJ2-1,TRBV7-3,TGTGCCAGCAGCCACGGACAGGGGGGCTACAATGAGCAGTTCTTC,CASSHGQGGYNEQFF
few,TRBD1,TRBJ1-2,TRBV3-1/TRBV3-2,TGTGCCAGCAGCCAAGATATTTGGGGACAGATGGACTATGGCTACACCTTC,CASSQDIWGQMDYGYTF
.,TRBD1,TRBJ1-2,TRBV19,TGTGCCAGTAAGCCTCGACAGGGGGTTAACTATGGCTACACCTTC,CASKPRQGVNYGYTF
.,.,TRBJ1-1,TRBV6-5,TGTGCCAGCAGTTACTCATTCGGCAGGATGAACACTGAAGCTTTCTTT,CASSYSFGRMNTEAFF
.,.,TRBJ1-5,TRBV24-1,TGTGCCACCAGTGCGGGGTGGGGCAATCAGCCCCAGCATTTT,CATSAGWGNQPQHF
.,.,TRBJ1-3,TRBV6-2/TRBV6-3,TGTGCCAGCACCCCTCGGTCAGGGATGGGAAACACCATATATTTT,CASTPRSGMGNTIYF
.,.,TRBJ2-5,TRBV13,TGTGCCAGCAGGTGGCGGTACCAAGAGACCCAGTACTTC,CASRWRYQETQYF
once,.,TRBJ1-2,TRBV7-8,TGTGCCAGCAGCTTAGCTCCCCAGGGAAGGATCTATGGCTACACCTTC,CASSLAPQGRIYGYTF
.,.,TRBJ1-1,TRBV28,TGTGCCAGCAGTTGGACTTTGGGTACTGAAGCTTTCTTT,CASSWTLGTEAFF
.,TRBD1,TRBJ1-2,TRBV4-2,TGTGCCAGCAGCCATTTAGACAGGGGGGGCTATGGCTACACCTTC,CASSHLDRGGYGYTF
.,TRBD1,TRBJ2-7,TRBV7-7,TGTGCCAGCAGCCCCGGAACAGGGGGTCTCTACGAGCAGTACTTC,CASSPGTGGLYEQYF
.,.,TRBJ2-3,TRBV5-5,TGTGCCAGCAGCTTGGGTAGGAGGGATCCAGATACGCAGTATTTT,CASSLGRRDPDTQYF
.,.,TRBJ1-5,TRBV7-2,TGTGCCAGCAGCCCACAGAGGCAGGGGTATTTTCAGCCCCAGCATTTT,CASSPQRQGYFQPQHF
.,TRBD1,TRBJ1-2,TRBV4-1,TGCGCCAGCAGCCAGAATCAACTACAGGGGGCAGATGGCTACACCTTC,CASSQNQLQGADGYTF
.,.,TRBJ2-1,TRBV29-1,TGCAGCGTTGTTCTGTCTAGAGGGGGTGGGGATGAGCAGTTCTTC,CSVVLSRGGGDEQFF
.,TRBD2,TRBJ2-3,TRBV7-9,TGTGCCAGCAGCTTAGTAGGGCTAGCGGGCACAGATACGCAGTATTTT,CASSLVGLAGTDTQYF
.,TRBD1,TRBJ1-6,TRBV28,TGTGCCAGCAACCGAGTAACCGGGACAGATAATTCACCCCTCCACTTT,CASNRVTGTDNSPLHF
.,TRBD2,TRBJ2-5,TRBV7-9,TGTGCCAGCAGCTCGGGACTAGCGAGGGGGTACCAAGAGACCCAGTACTTC,CASSSGLARGYQETQYF
.,TRBD1,TRBJ2-7,TRBV29-1,TGCAGCGTGGGGCGGGACAGGAACTCCTACGAGCAGTACTTC,CSVGRDRNSYEQYF
.,TRBD1,TRBJ2-5,TRBV2,TGTGCCAGCAGTCTCCAATTCCAGACAGGGGTGGGAGAGACCCAGTACTTC,CASSLQFQTGVGETQYF
.,.,TRBJ2-3,TRBV5-1,TGCGCCAGCAGCTTGGGCAGGGGAAATACGCAGTATTTT,CASSLGRGNTQYF
.,TRBD2,TRBJ2-1,TRBV27,TGTGCCAGCAGTTTGCGGCGGGAGGGTTACAATGAGCAGTTCTTC,CASSLRREGYNEQFF
.,.,TRBJ1-2,TRBV7-3,TGTGCCAGCAGCCCCAACGGCCGGGACATTAACGGCTACACCTTC,CASSPNGRDINGYTF
.,.,TRBJ2-1,TRBV7-2,TGTGCCAGCAGCTTAGAGCGGGACAATGAGCAGTTCTTC,CASSLERDNEQFF
.,TRBD2,TRBJ2-1,TRBV28,TGTGCCAGCGGTCTAGCGGGAGTCAATGAGCAGTTCTTC,CASGLAGVNEQFF
.,TRBD1,TRBJ1-2,TRBV27,TGTGCCAGCAGTTTCGGGACAGGGGGCGGCTACACCTTC,CASSFGTGGGYTF
.,.,TRBJ2-7,TRBV28,TGTGCCAGCAGTTTGATGGCCGGCCGGCAGCGAGCCTACGAGCAGTACTTC,CASSLMAGRQRAYEQYF
.,.,TRBJ2-7,TRBV30,TGTGCCTGGAGCCACACCTCCTACGAGCAGTACTTC,CAWSHTSYEQYF
.,.,TRBJ1-6,TRBV5-1,TGCGCCAGCAGCCAAGGGGCGGGGGATTCACCCCTCCACTTT,CASSQGAGDSPLHF
.,TRBD1,TRBJ1-2,TRBV7-2,TGTGCCAGCAGCCTCGGACAGGGTAACTATGGCTACACCTTC,CASSLGQGNYGYTF
.,.,TRBJ1-6,TRBV14,TGTGCCAGCAGCCAATCCAGTCCTCGTTCACCCCTCCACTTT,CASSQSSPRSPLHF
.,.,TRBJ2-1,TRBV4-1,TGCGCCAGCAGCCAAGTGGGACTGCACAATGAGCAGTTCTTC,CASSQVGLHNEQFF
.,TRBD1,TRBJ1-6,TRBV24-1,TGTGCCACCAGATGGGGGGACAGGGCGGTTAATTCACCCCTCCACTTT,CATRWGDRAVNSPLHF
.,TRBD2,TRBJ2-7,TRBV5-5,TGTGCCAGCAGCTGGGGAACTAGCGGGACGTACGAGCAGTACTTC,CASSWGTSGTYEQYF
.,.,TRBJ1-6,TRBV5-6,TGTGCCAGCAGCTTAACCAGGCATTCACCCCTCCACTTT,CASSLTRHSPLHF